The 26 T cell receptor beta chains below come from one sample, sequenced in a study of cytomegalovirus exposure and HLA in healthy donors. Repertoires were generated with immunoSEQ multiplex PCR, while TCRdb's copy carries only in-frame clones and drops some. The data contain 70,000 or so clones, over 90% of them singletons. Sequencing was done on a sample of PBMCs. The receptors shown here come from a woman aged 18-30 years in good health and CMV-seronegative.

V and J are TRBV6-5 and TRBJ1-2, with no clear D. Between the trimmed V and J ends, which lost 5 bases and 6 bases, there was a span of 10 bases. Per germline, CDR1 MNHEY and CDR2 SVGAGI. The CDR3 is 12 residues long. The chain's CDR3 is CASSRGGNGYTF. The DNA of the CDR3 is TGTGCCAGCAGTAGAGGAGGGAATGGCTACACCTTC.

The CDR3: CASHQGFSGYTF. CDR3 nucleotides: TGCGCCAGCCACCAGGGTTTTAGTGGCTACACCTTC. This chain joins TRBV5-1 and TRBJ1-2; possibly TRBD1 for D (5 bases). CDR3 length equals 12 residues. Trimming took off 7 bases at V and 7 bases at J, with 14 bases between the two ends. Looked up from germline, CDR1 is SGHRS and CDR2 is YFSETQ. Variable domain in full (rest from reference TRBV5-1 and TRBJ1-2): KAGVTQTPRYLIKTRGQQVTLSCSPISGHRSVSWYQQTPGQGLQFLFEYFSETQRNKGNFPGRFSGRQFSNSRSEMNVSTLELGDSALYLCASHQGFSGYTFGSGTRLTVV.

The rearrangement uses TRBV7-9 and TRBJ2-1; 8 bases fit TRBD2. The CDR3 runs 17 residues. Germline lookup yields CDR1 SEHNR and CDR2 FQNEAQ (reference sequence). The V and J ends lost 4 bases and 4 bases, in that order; junction bases with no gene match: 12. In nucleotides, the CDR3 is TGTGCCAGCAGCTCCCGAGCCAGGGCTAGCGGGTACAATGAGCAGTTCTTC. Translated: CASSSRARASGYNEQFF.

This rearrangement joins TRBV19 to TRBJ1-2, with 10 bases fitting TRBD1. The CDR3 is 15 residues long. V trimming: 0 bases; J trimming: 5 bases; junction bases outside the gene matches: 3. CDR1 LNHDA and CDR2 SQIVND come from the germline V gene (reference sequence). The CDR3 is CASSIETGGEYGYTF. CDR3 DNA sequence: TGTGCCAGTAGTATAGAGACAGGGGGCGAGTATGGCTACACCTTC.

In this sample, this clone turned up once. The rearrangement uses TRBV30 and TRBJ2-1, with D possibly being TRBD2 (5 bases). This CDR3 comprises 14 residues. V was cut by 0 bases and J by 5 bases, with 11 bases left in between. Germline V gives CDR1 GTSNPN, CDR2 SVGIG (reference sequence). The CDR3 loop is CAWSVIGLHNEQFF. CDR3 sequence (DNA): TGTGCCTGGAGTGTAATTGGACTCCACAATGAGCAGTTCTTC.

The rearrangement joins TRBV5-6 to TRBJ2-5, with D possibly being TRBD1 (6 bases). Trimming stripped 0 bases from V and 5 bases from J, with 11 bases between. The CDR3 runs to 14 residues. The germline V gene has CDR1 SGHDT and CDR2 YYEEEE. The CDR3 DNA follows: TGTGCCAGCAGCTTGGACAGGGTCGACGAGACCCAGTACTTC. Its translation is CASSLDRVDETQYF.

This clone was detected once. V is TRBV28 and J is TRBJ2-5, with 8 bases lining up with TRBD1. The J segment lost 2 bases and the V segment lost 3 bases, leaving 14 bases of the junction unmatched. This CDR3 contains 18 residues. Germline V gene lookup returns CDR1 MDHEN and CDR2 SYDVKM. CDR3 in DNA: TGTGCCAGCAGTTTGTACCCTCCCGGACAGGGCTTTCAAGAGACCCAGTACTTC. It yields the protein CASSLYPPGQGFQETQYF.

The chain joins TRBV9 to TRBJ2-5; no definite D call. CDR1 and CDR2 (germline): SGDLS, YYNGEE. This CDR3 has 14 residues. The V and J ends lost 0 bases and 5 bases respectively, with 11 bases between them. The chain's CDR3 is CASSVALDTETQYF. CDR3 nucleotides: TGTGCCAGCAGCGTAGCGCTAGATACGGAGACCCAGTACTTC. The entire variable domain, with the rest obtained from reference TRBV9 and TRBJ2-5, is as follows: DSGVTQTPKHLITATGQRVTLRCSPRSGDLSVYWYQQSLDQGLQFLIQYYNGEERAKGNILERFSAQQFPDLHSELNLSSLELGDSALYFCASSVALDTETQYFGPGTRLLVL.

This clone was seen a few times. The gene calls are TRBV20-1 and TRBJ1-1; D unclear. The CDR3 length is 11 residues. Trimming left V 0 bases short and J 5 bases short, with 4 bases between. CDR1 is DFQATT and CDR2 is SNEGSKA in the germline V gene (reference sequence). CDR3 nucleotides: TGCAGTGCTAGAGATTCGACTGAAGCTTTCTTT. Translation: CSARDSTEAFF.

This clone showed up just once. The gene calls are TRBV6-5 and TRBJ1-6; 10 positions agree with TRBD1. Losses at the gene ends were 6 bases for V and 6 bases for J; bases not matched to a gene: 2. Germline V gives CDR1 MNHEY, CDR2 SVGAGI. This CDR3 spans 14 amino acids. CDR3 coding DNA: TGTGCCAGCAGGGACAGGGGGGGTAATTCACCCCTCCACTTT. Protein: CASRDRGGNSPLHF.

This clone showed up just once. The chain carries TRBV29-1 and TRBJ1-3; a possible D gene is TRBD1 (5 bases). Germline lookup yields CDR1 SQVTM and CDR2 ANQGSEA. Trimming left V 4 bases short and J 4 bases short, with 11 bases between. The CDR3 has 13 amino acids. The CDR3 loop reads CSVVGVVGNTIYF. In DNA, the CDR3 is TGCAGCGTTGTAGGGGTGGTAGGAAACACCATATATTTT.

The chain recombines TRBV18 with TRBJ2-7; TRBD2 agrees at 9 bases. The CDR3 has 16 amino acids. Germline V gene lookup returns CDR1 KGHSH and CDR2 LQKENI. The ends lost 0 bases at V and 2 bases at J; junction bases unmatched: 5. CDR3: CASSPPWTSETYEQYF. DNA of the CDR3: TGTGCCAGCTCACCACCGTGGACTAGCGAAACCTACGAGCAGTACTTC.

The chain recombines TRBV9 with TRBJ1-3, with TRBD1 matching over 7 bases. CDR1 and CDR2 from the germline V gene are SGDLS and YYNGEE. Unmatched junction bases numbered 10, after V lost 3 bases and J lost 4 bases. The CDR3 loop spans 16 amino acids. CDR3 in amino acids: CASSAGDRGIGNTIYF. In nucleotides, the CDR3 is TGTGCCAGCAGCGCCGGGGACAGAGGGATCGGAAACACCATATATTTT.

The chain links TRBV6-1 to TRBJ2-3; 11 bases map to TRBD2. The CDR3 has 16 residues. The J segment lost 4 bases and the V segment lost 2 bases, leaving 5 bases of the junction unmatched. Germline V gives CDR1 MNHNS, CDR2 SASEGT. CDR3 residues: CASSEKLAGGADTQYF. The CDR3, as DNA: TGTGCCAGCAGTGAAAAGCTAGCGGGAGGAGCAGATACGCAGTATTTT.

V and J are TRBV7-6 and TRBJ2-1, with 12 bases fitting TRBD2. J lost 2 bases, V lost 1 base, and 6 bases had no gene match. Germline CDR1 and CDR2: SGHVS and FNYEAQ. The CDR3 is 18 amino acids. In DNA, the CDR3 is TGTGCCAGCAGCTTAGGGCTAGCGGGGGGGATAACCTACAATGAGCAGTTCTTC. Amino acid sequence: CASSLGLAGGITYNEQFF.

Only one count was recorded for this clone. The rearrangement links TRBV19 to TRBJ2-1; D not resolved. Trimming pared 4 bases from V and 6 bases from J, leaving 4 bases between. This CDR3 has 11 residues. Germline V gene data show CDR1 as LNHDA and CDR2 as SQIVND (reference sequence). CDR3 DNA: TGTGCCAGTAGTACCCTCAATGAGCAGTTCTTC. Translation gives CASSTLNEQFF.

The chain recombines TRBV9 with TRBJ1-1; 7 bases fit TRBD1. Germline lookup yields CDR1 SGDLS and CDR2 YYNGEE. This CDR3 is 16 amino acids long. After removal of 0 bases from V and 3 bases from J, the junction contained 8 bases not matched to a gene. CDR3 sequence: CASSVATGAIDTEAFF. The CDR3 DNA sequence: TGTGCCAGCAGCGTAGCCACAGGGGCTATCGACACTGAAGCTTTCTTT.

J is TRBJ2-3 and V is TRBV27; 14 bases fit TRBD2. The germline gives CDR1 MNHEY, CDR2 SMNVEV (reference sequence). V was clipped by 6 bases and J by 2 bases; unmatched bases: 13. The CDR3 length is 19 residues. The CDR3 loop is CASSLLGTSGGPITDTQYF. CDR3 DNA: TGTGCCAGCAGCCTACTCGGGACTAGCGGGGGCCCAATCACAGATACGCAGTATTTT.

This sequence joins TRBV9 and TRBJ2-2; 11 nucleotides line up with TRBD1. The CDR3 length is 16 residues. Germline V gene data show CDR1 as SGDLS and CDR2 as YYNGEE. After removal of 4 bases from V and 5 bases from J, the junction contained 7 bases not matched to a gene. As DNA, the CDR3 is TGTGCCAGCAGCCTAGGGACAGGGGGTGGGACCGGGGAGCTGTTTTTT. Protein: CASSLGTGGGTGELFF.

The rearrangement joins TRBV4-1 to TRBJ1-3; weak D call: TRBD1 (6 bases). CDR1 and CDR2 from the germline V gene are MGHRA and YSYEKL. V lost 5 bases and J 3 bases, leaving 14 bases between the germline ends. The CDR3 length is 15 residues. The CDR3 coding sequence is TGCGCCAGCAGCTTTAACAGGGAGAGTGGAAACACCATATATTTT. It encodes CASSFNRESGNTIYF.

The chain couples TRBV11-2 to TRBJ1-1, with D maybe TRBD1 (6 bases). The V gene's germline CDR1 is SGHAT and CDR2 FQNNGV. The CDR3 runs to 14 residues. Deletions cut 3 bases from V and 4 bases from J, with 12 bases between. DNA of the CDR3: TGTGCCAGCAGCTTTCTGACAGGAGGCACTGAAGCTTTCTTT. Translated, it gives CASSFLTGGTEAFF.

About this clone: Distinct nucleotide sequences in the sample also encode this CDR3. The chain links TRBV6-5 to TRBJ2-7; D is perhaps TRBD2 (6 bases). Trimming cost V 2 bases and J 7 bases, with 9 bases left between them. The CDR3 spans 12 residues. Looked up from germline, CDR1 is MNHEY and CDR2 is SVGAGI. CDR3 region: CASSYRGGEQYF. The CDR3 nucleotides read TGTGCCAGCAGTTACAGGGGAGGAGAGCAGTACTTC.

The gene calls are TRBV19 and TRBJ2-3; tentative D call: TRBD2 (6 bases). The CDR3 has 16 residues. Germline CDR1 reads LNHDA; CDR2 reads SQIVND (reference sequence). The V gene lost 4 bases and the J gene lost 0 bases, with 14 bases spanning the gap. CDR3 bases: TGTGCCAGTAGTAAGGTAGCGGCCACTAGCACAGATACGCAGTATTTT. Translated: CASSKVAATSTDTQYF.

The chain recombines TRBV4-1 with TRBJ2-1; 8 nucleotides agree with TRBD2. The germline CDR1 and CDR2 sequences are MGHRA and YSYEKL. The CDR3 runs 15 residues. Trimming took 8 bases from V and 0 from J; bases not matched to a gene: 6. Here the CDR3 reads CASRRREDSYNEQFF. The CDR3 DNA reads as TGCGCCAGCCGTAGGCGGGAGGACTCCTACAATGAGCAGTTCTTC.

With respect to this clone: A junction end diverges from the germline sequence, so it may reflect a read error. The chain links TRBV10-3 to TRBJ1-1; 7 bases match TRBD1. The CDR3 runs to 16 residues. Germline lookup yields CDR1 ENHRY and CDR2 SYGVKD. CDR3 nucleotides: TGTGCCATCAGTGAGTCGTACAGGGGTCCTAAGACGGTTCCTTTTTTT. Amino acids: CAISESYRGPKTVPFF.

The V gene is TRBV6-6, the J gene TRBJ2-5; D ambiguous. CDR1 and CDR2 from the germline V gene are MNHNY and SVGAGI (reference sequence). V lost 0 bases to trimming and J lost 1 base, with 9 bases between them. The CDR3 covers 15 residues. CDR3 nucleotide sequence: TGTGCCAGCAGTTACTCGAACTCCGTCCAAGAGACCCAGTACTTC. Translation: CASSYSNSVQETQYF.